These 9 T cell receptor beta chains came from one sample sequenced in a study of T-cell memory formation after mild COVID-19 (dated by TCRdb to the early 2020s). Receptors were amplified or captured by 5' RACE. TCRdb records Illumina NovaSeq 6000 as the sequencer. TCRdb trimmed public reads at Q25 via fastp, called clones via MiXCR and kept in-frame beta chains. Every entry covers one CDR3 protein and lists the most common genes and DNA from its rows. Here the sample has 470,000 or so distinct CDR3 sequences; over 15% occur a single time. The ten largest clonotypes hold 9% to 15% of the sample. The sequencing input was PBMCs or a T cell subset sorted from them (not recorded which). Every receptor here comes from an adult woman who had mild COVID-19 (a few samples of this study predate the infection). The sample titles of this study are shuffled in the database, so cell type and time point are left out; the donor was told from shared clones.

CDR3: CASSPWDRGTQYF. CDR3 DNA: TGTGCCAGCAGCCCCTGGGACAGGGGCACGCAGTATTTT. The gene calls are TRBV7-3 and TRBJ2-3; TRBD1 matches at 10 bases. Unmatched junction bases numbered 5, after V lost 5 bases and J lost 9 bases. CDR1 is SGHTA, CDR2 FQGTGA, per germline. The CDR3 length is 13 residues. Drawing the rest from reference TRBV7-3 and TRBJ2-3, the complete variable domain is GAGVSQTPSNKVTEKGKYVELRCDPISGHTALYWYRQSLGQGPEFLIYFQGTGAADDSGLPNDRFFAVRPEGSVSTLKIQRTERGDSAVYLCASSPWDRGTQYFGPGTRLTVL.

The chain carries TRBV3-1 and TRBJ2-1, with TRBD2 identical over 7 bases. Germline CDR1 is LGHDT and CDR2 is YNNKEL (reference sequence). J was trimmed by 14 bases and V by 4 bases; bases with no gene match: 8. This CDR3 is built from 12 residues. CDR3 protein: CASSLGSGNEFF. CDR3 coding DNA: TGTGCCAGCAGCCTCGGGAGCGGGAATGAGTTCTTC.

V and J are TRBV12-3 or TRBV12-4 and TRBJ2-3, with no clear D. Trimming took 6 bases from V and 6 from J, leaving 10 bases between them. This CDR3 contains 12 residues. Written as DNA, the CDR3 is TGTGCCAGCAGCTCAATACGGGATACGCAGTATTTT. This encodes CASSSIRDTQYF.

This clonotype was detected only a few times. This chain uses TRBV12-3 or TRBV12-4 with TRBJ2-2; D gene unclear. This CDR3 region has 14 residues. V was shortened by 5 bases and J by 2 bases, with 9 bases between the two germline ends. DNA of the CDR3: TGTGCCAGCAGTCCATCCAGAAACACCGGGGAGCTGTTTTTT. It yields the protein CASSPSRNTGELFF.

This chain uses TRBV29-1 with TRBJ2-1; no clear D gene. V gave up 6 bases and J gave up 6 bases, with 12 bases separating them. Per germline, CDR1 SQVTM and CDR2 ANQGSEA. The CDR3 sequence is 12 residues long. CDR3 nucleotides: TGCAGCGTGCGGAGATCTGGCAATGAGCAGTTCTTC. Protein sequence: CSVRRSGNEQFF.

V is TRBV7-9 and J is TRBJ2-2, with a possible D match to TRBD1 (6 bases). Germline values: CDR1 SEHNR, CDR2 FQNEAQ (reference sequence). Trimming shortened V by 5 bases and J by 1 base, and 11 bases separated the two germline ends. This CDR3 has 15 residues. As DNA, the CDR3 is TGTGCCAGCAGCCCTGGGACAAAGAACACCGGGGAGCTGTTTTTT. Protein sequence: CASSPGTKNTGELFF. The complete variable domain, with remaining parts taken from reference TRBV7-9 and TRBJ2-2, reads DTGVSQNPRHKITKRGQNVTFRCDPISEHNRLYWYRQTLGQGPEFLTYFQNEAQLEKSRLLSDRFSAERPKGSFSTLEIQRTEQGDSAMYLCASSPGTKNTGELFFGEGSRLTVL.

This rearrangement joins TRBV7-9 to TRBJ2-5; D may match TRBD1 or TRBD2 (5 bases each). In germline, CDR1 is SEHNR, CDR2 FQNEAQ (reference sequence). This CDR3 is 14 amino acids long. V lost 4 bases, J lost 4 bases, and 13 bases lay in between. The CDR3 DNA reads as TGTGCCAGCAGCTCCGGGGCCTCCCGAGAGACCCAGTACTTC. This sequence encodes CASSSGASRETQYF.

The chain links TRBV6-1 to TRBJ2-1; no firm D call. CDR1 and CDR2 from the germline V gene are MNHNS and SASEGT. There are 17 residues in the CDR3. Trimming pared 1 base from V and 6 bases from J, leaving 19 bases between. In nucleotides, the CDR3 is TGTGCCAGCAGTGAAGTGGATAGCCCCCGGAAATCCAATGAGCAGTTCTTC. Translated: CASSEVDSPRKSNEQFF.

This clonotype came up a few times. The chain combines TRBV7-9 with TRBJ2-5, with 10 bases identical to TRBD2. Germline loops: CDR1 SEHNR, CDR2 FQNEAQ (reference sequence). Trimming took 6 bases from V and 5 from J; bases not matched to a gene: 12. The CDR3 is made up of 16 amino acids. This CDR3 reads CASSTLAGHVRETQYF. The CDR3 nucleotides read TGTGCCAGCAGTACACTAGCGGGGCATGTCAGGGAGACCCAGTACTTC. The variable domain in full, completed from reference TRBV7-9 and TRBJ2-5, reads DTGVSQNPRHKITKRGQNVTFRCDPISEHNRLYWYRQTLGQGPEFLTYFQNEAQLEKSRLLSDRFSAERPKGSFSTLEIQRTEQGDSAMYLCASSTLAGHVRETQYFGPGTRLLVL.